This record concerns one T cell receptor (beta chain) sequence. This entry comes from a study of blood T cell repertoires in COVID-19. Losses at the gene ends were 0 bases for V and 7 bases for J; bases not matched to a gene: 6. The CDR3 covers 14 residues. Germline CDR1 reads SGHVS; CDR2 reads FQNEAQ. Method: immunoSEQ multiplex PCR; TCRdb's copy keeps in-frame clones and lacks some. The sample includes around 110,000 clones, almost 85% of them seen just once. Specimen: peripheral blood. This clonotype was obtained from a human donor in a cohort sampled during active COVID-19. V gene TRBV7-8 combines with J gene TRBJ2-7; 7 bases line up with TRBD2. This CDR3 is CASSLAGGPGEQYV. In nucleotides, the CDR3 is TGTGCCAGCAGCTTAGCGGGAGGGCCAGGGGAGCAGTACGTC.